This T cell receptor (beta chain) was recorded in a study of PD-L1 blockade in urothelial cancer. Overall study context: Blood analysis was done at 3 weeks (second dose) and 6 weeks after treatment began.

Assay: immunoSEQ multiplex PCR; the TCRdb copy retains only in-frame clones and omits some. The data hold tens of thousands of clones, with roughly 80% observed a single time. In germline, CDR1 is MGHRA, CDR2 YSYEKL. V lost 1 base to trimming and J lost 4 bases, with 16 bases between them. The CDR3 loop spans 17 amino acids. The sample here was PBMCs, taken around atezolizumab (anti-PD-L1) treatment. This TCR was sampled from a man between 65 and 80 years old with urothelial cancer. The chain combines TRBV4-1 with TRBJ1-4, with a weak D call TRBD1 (6 bases). In DNA, the CDR3 is TGCGCCAGCAGCCAAGTGGGTGAAGGGGGTCTTAATGAAAAACTGTTTTTT. As protein: CASSQVGEGGLNEKLFF.